The rows below give T cell receptor beta chains drawn from one sample of a study of blood T cell repertoires in COVID-19. Clones were sequenced by immunoSEQ multiplex PCR, and TCRdb holds only the in-frame ones, with some missing. The sample includes 360,000 or so clones, about 92% of them seen just once. Sequencing input: peripheral blood. The source of these receptors is a woman aged 60-70 years with COVID-19, enrolled during active disease. The CDR3 runs from the conserved cysteine through the conserved F or W. Each record gives: D gene, clone size, J gene, V gene, CDR3 DNA, CDR3 protein. A D gene is named only where the DNA matches it firmly. Rows may omit the clone size; those that give it use once, few, many or a size class.

. . TRBJ1-2 TRBV28 TGTGCCAGCAGTCCCCGGGACATAGTCTATGGCTACACCTTC CASSPRDIVYGYTF
. . TRBJ1-1 TRBV6-5 TGTGCCAGCACCACGACACCGAACACTGAAGCTTTCTTT CASTTTPNTEAFF
TRBD1 once TRBJ1-4 TRBV7-9 TGTGCCAGCAGCTCCTACAGGGGCCGGGATGAAAAACTGTTTTTT CASSSYRGRDEKLFF
. . TRBJ2-1 TRBV29-1 TGCAGCGTGATCCGGGACTCAAAGGGTGAGCAGTTCTTC CSVIRDSKGEQFF
TRBD1 . TRBJ2-7 TRBV10-3 TGTGCCATCAAAAGTGGACAGGGTCCCTACGAGCAGTACTTC CAIKSGQGPYEQYF
TRBD1 . TRBJ1-1 TRBV5-4 TGTGCCAGCAGTCCGGGACAGGCCTTTGCGGCTGAAGCTTTCTTT CASSPGQAFAAEAFF
TRBD1 . TRBJ1-3 TRBV18 TGTGCCAGCTCGAGGGACAGGGGTGACACCATATATTTT CASSRDRGDTIYF
. . TRBJ1-2 TRBV7-9 TGTGCCAGCAGCTTATCACAGGGTATAGATGGCTACACCTTC CASSLSQGIDGYTF
TRBD1 . TRBJ2-3 TRBV19 TGTGCCAGTAGTATCCTGGGACAGGGATCAGATACGCAGTATTTT CASSILGQGSDTQYF
. . TRBJ2-3 TRBV25-1 TGTGCCAGCATGACAGACGGAGATACGCAGTATTTT CASMTDGDTQYF
. . TRBJ1-4 TRBV19 TGTGCCAGCGTCGGGGAGAAGGAACTGTTTTTT CASVGEKELFF
TRBD2 . TRBJ2-2 TRBV4-2 TGTGCCAGCAGCCAAGTTGCGACTAGCGGGGGCCGGGAGCTGTTTTTT CASSQVATSGGRELFF
TRBD1 . TRBJ1-2 TRBV5-4 TGTGCCAGCAGCTCTGGACAGGGGGCGTATGGCTACACCTTC CASSSGQGAYGYTF
. . TRBJ1-4 TRBV28 TGTGCCAGCAGTTTATCGGAAAAACTGTTTTTT CASSLSEKLFF
. . TRBJ1-4 TRBV5-1 TGCGCCAGCAGCTTGGAGCAGGCCACTAATGAAAAACTGTTTTTT CASSLEQATNEKLFF
. . TRBJ2-6 TRBV7-3 TGTGCCAGCAGCTCCCCCCTCGGGACAAGTCCTTCCTCTGGGGCCAACGTCCTGACTTTC CASSSPLGTSPSSGANVLTF
. . TRBJ2-5 TRBV5-4 TGTGCCAGCAGCTTGTGGGCAGAGAAGACCCAGTACTTC CASSLWAEKTQYF
. . TRBJ1-5 TRBV19 TGTGCCAGTAGTAGCAGGGACAATCAGCCCCAGCATTTT CASSSRDNQPQHF
TRBD2 . TRBJ2-1 TRBV3-1/TRBV3-2 TGTGCCAGCAGCCACCTAGCGGGGGTTGAGCAGTTCTTC CASSHLAGVEQFF
TRBD2 . TRBJ2-3 TRBV15 TGTGCCACCAGCAGAGATCTTGGGCTAGCGGGGGGGCTGGTAGGCACAGATACGCAGTATTTT CATSRDLGLAGGLVGTDTQYF
. . TRBJ1-3 TRBV18 TGTGCCAGCTCACCCCGACAGGAGATCTCTGGAAACACCATATATTTT CASSPRQEISGNTIYF
. . TRBJ2-7 TRBV9 TGTGCCAGCAGCGTAGCTCTAGGGGAGGTTGGCGAGCAGTACTTC CASSVALGEVGEQYF
. . TRBJ2-3 TRBV5-4 TGTGCCAGCAGCTCCCAAAGGGGGTTGGATACGCAGTATTTT CASSSQRGLDTQYF
TRBD2 . TRBJ2-3 TRBV5-1 TGCGCCAGCAGGATCTCCCGGGGGGCAGATACGCAGTATTTT CASRISRGADTQYF
. . TRBJ2-1 TRBV19 TGTGCCAGTAGTATCCGGGATGTCAACAATGAGCAGTTCTTC CASSIRDVNNEQFF
. . TRBJ2-3 TRBV5-1 TGCGCCAGCAGCTCCGGGTACACAGATACGCAGTATTTT CASSSGYTDTQYF
. . TRBJ1-4 TRBV5-1 TGCGCCAGCAGCTTGGCCGGGGGGCAGGTGGAAAAACTGTTTTTT CASSLAGGQVEKLFF
. . TRBJ1-4 TRBV5-1 TGCGCCAGCAGCTTGCGTGCAGGGGTTGGGGAAAAACTGTTTTTT CASSLRAGVGEKLFF
TRBD1 . TRBJ1-1 TRBV7-2 TGTGCCAGCAGCCCACTTAGACAGGGGCCGGAGGAAGCTTTCTTT CASSPLRQGPEEAFF
. many TRBJ2-7 TRBV6-6 TGTGCCAGCAGTCATGGACACCTCTACGAGCAGTACTTC CASSHGHLYEQYF
. . TRBJ1-6 TRBV30 TGTGCCTGGAGTTATCAGGGGTTTTCACTCCTCCACTTT CAWSYQGFSLLHF
. . TRBJ1-6 TRBV7-9 TGTGCCAGCAGCTTAGAATCTGGGAGTAATTCACCCCTCCACTTT CASSLESGSNSPLHF
TRBD2 . TRBJ2-3 TRBV7-9 TGTGCCAGCAGCCCAGCGCGGGGGGGCACAGATACGCAGTATTTT CASSPARGGTDTQYF
. . TRBJ1-2 TRBV5-1 TGCGCCAGCAGCCCGCCCCAGGAGGGAAGTGATGGCTACACCTTC CASSPPQEGSDGYTF
. . TRBJ1-4 TRBV7-3 TGTGCCAGCTATCAAGGAGTTGTATTGGGTAATGAAAAACTGTTTTTT CASYQGVVLGNEKLFF
TRBD1 . TRBJ2-6 TRBV27 TGTGCCAGCAGTCCGGGACAGGGCGCTCCCGGGGCCAACGTCCTGACTTTC CASSPGQGAPGANVLTF
TRBD1 . TRBJ2-2 TRBV7-3 TGTGCCAGCAGCCGCGGGACAGGGAACACCGGGGAGCTGTTTTTT CASSRGTGNTGELFF
TRBD2 . TRBJ2-3 TRBV9 TGTGCCAGCAGCGTAGCCGGTAGCGGGGTCCGCACAGATACGCAGTATTTT CASSVAGSGVRTDTQYF
. . TRBJ1-1 TRBV19 TGTGCCAGTAGTATAGTCGCCGGGACACAGAACACTGAAGCTTTCTTT CASSIVAGTQNTEAFF
TRBD1 . TRBJ2-7 TRBV27 TGTGCCAGCAGTTCTACCGGGACAGGGACAGAGCAGTACTTC CASSSTGTGTEQYF
. . TRBJ1-2 TRBV30 TGTGCCTGGAAAAGGGGTCCTGCTAACTATGGCTACACCTTC CAWKRGPANYGYTF
. . TRBJ1-6 TRBV28 TGTGCCAGCAGTTTATCAGGGCGGAGCTCACCCCTCCACTTT CASSLSGRSSPLHF
. . TRBJ2-2 TRBV7-3 TGTGCCAGCAGCCAGCAGGGGACGGCGAACACCGGGGAGCTGTTTTTT CASSQQGTANTGELFF
. . TRBJ1-2 TRBV19 TGTGCCAGTAGTGGGAGGGACTATGGCTACACCTTC CASSGRDYGYTF
TRBD1 . TRBJ1-1 TRBV6-5 TGTGCCAGCAAACCCTTTGAGGGGGCAATTGAAGCTTTCTTT CASKPFEGAIEAFF
TRBD2 . TRBJ2-3 TRBV3-1/TRBV3-2 TGTGCCAGCAGCCAAAGTGGGCGGGGGGGCAGGACAGATACGCAGTATTTT CASSQSGRGGRTDTQYF
. . TRBJ2-7 TRBV7-9 TGTGCCAGCAGCTCCCCCCTAGTGCAGTACTTC CASSSPLVQYF
TRBD2 few TRBJ2-1 TRBV18 TGTGCCAGCTCACCAACCAGCGGGGGGGCCAATGAGCAGTTCTTC CASSPTSGGANEQFF
. . TRBJ2-7 TRBV5-1 TGCGCCAGCAGCTATGGGAGCTCCTACGAGCAGTACTTC CASSYGSSYEQYF
. once TRBJ2-1 TRBV27 TGTGCCAGCAGTTTAACAGGGATAGGTTTCAATGAGCAGTTCTTC CASSLTGIGFNEQFF
. . TRBJ1-5 TRBV19 TGTGCCAGTAGTATCGTGGCAGGGAATAATCAGCCCCAGCATTTT CASSIVAGNNQPQHF
TRBD2 . TRBJ2-5 TRBV5-1 TGCGCCAGCAACCTAGGGAGCGGGGGGCAAGGAGAGACCCAGTACTTC CASNLGSGGQGETQYF
TRBD1 . TRBJ2-5 TRBV5-1 TGCGCCAGCAGCTCGACAGGGGGTACAGAGACCCAGTACTTC CASSSTGGTETQYF